This paragraph reports one T cell receptor beta chain. Its antigen is unknown. The sample belongs to a study of graft-versus-host responses after intestinal transplantation. Profiling relied on immunoSEQ multiplex PCR, and the TCRdb table lists in-frame clones only, not all of them. The repertoire has tens of thousands of clones, roughly 84% of them found once; the top ten carry 0.35% to 0.45%. Germline V lookup: CDR1 KGHSH, CDR2 LQKENI. V dropped 2 bases and J dropped 3; count of bases not matched to a gene: 4. CDR3 length equals 15 residues. The rearrangement joins TRBV18 to TRBJ2-5, with 9 nucleotides matching TRBD1. The TCR comes from a human donor who was the organ donor for an intestinal transplant. The specimen was unstimulated CD4+ T cells sorted from spleen or lymph node cells, collected before transplant. The CDR3 nucleotides are TGTGCCAGCTCACCATGGGACAGGGTGAAAGAGACCCAGTACTTC. Protein: CASSPWDRVKETQYF.